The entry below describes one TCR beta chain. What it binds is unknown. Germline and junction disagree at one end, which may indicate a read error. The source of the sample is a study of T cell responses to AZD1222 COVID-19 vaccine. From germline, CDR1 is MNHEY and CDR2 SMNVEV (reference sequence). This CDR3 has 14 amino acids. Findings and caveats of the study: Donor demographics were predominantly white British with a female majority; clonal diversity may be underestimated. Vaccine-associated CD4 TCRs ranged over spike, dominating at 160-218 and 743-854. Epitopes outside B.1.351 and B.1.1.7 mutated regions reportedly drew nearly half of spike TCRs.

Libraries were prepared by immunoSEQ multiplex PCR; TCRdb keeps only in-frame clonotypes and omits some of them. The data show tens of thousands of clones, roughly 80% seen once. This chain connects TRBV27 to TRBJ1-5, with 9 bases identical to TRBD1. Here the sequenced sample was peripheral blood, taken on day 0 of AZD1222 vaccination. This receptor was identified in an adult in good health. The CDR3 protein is CASGDRASDQPQHF. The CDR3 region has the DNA TGTGCCAGCGGGGACAGGGCTAGCGATCAGCCCCAGCATTTT.